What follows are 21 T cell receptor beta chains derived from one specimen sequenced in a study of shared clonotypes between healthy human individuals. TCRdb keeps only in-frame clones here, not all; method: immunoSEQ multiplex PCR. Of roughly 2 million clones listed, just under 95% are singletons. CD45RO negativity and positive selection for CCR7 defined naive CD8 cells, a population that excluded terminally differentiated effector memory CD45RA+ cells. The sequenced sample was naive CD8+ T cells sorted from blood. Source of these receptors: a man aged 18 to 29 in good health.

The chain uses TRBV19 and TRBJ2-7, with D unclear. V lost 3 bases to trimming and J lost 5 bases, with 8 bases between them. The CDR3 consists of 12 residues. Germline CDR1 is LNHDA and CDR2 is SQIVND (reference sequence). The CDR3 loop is CASSIMPNEQYF. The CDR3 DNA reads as TGTGCCAGTAGTATTATGCCAAACGAGCAGTACTTC. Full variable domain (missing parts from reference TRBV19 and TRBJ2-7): DGGITQSPKYLFRKEGQNVTLSCEQNLNHDAMYWYRQDPGQGLRLIYYSQIVNDFQKGDIAEGYSVSREKKESFPLTVTSAQKNPTAFYLCASSIMPNEQYFGPGTRLTVT.

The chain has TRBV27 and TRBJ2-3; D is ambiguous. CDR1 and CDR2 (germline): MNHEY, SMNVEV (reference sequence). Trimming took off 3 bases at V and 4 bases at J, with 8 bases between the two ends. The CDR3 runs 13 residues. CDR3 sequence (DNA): TGTGCCAGCAGTTTCCGGAGTCCAGATACGCAGTATTTT. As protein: CASSFRSPDTQYF.

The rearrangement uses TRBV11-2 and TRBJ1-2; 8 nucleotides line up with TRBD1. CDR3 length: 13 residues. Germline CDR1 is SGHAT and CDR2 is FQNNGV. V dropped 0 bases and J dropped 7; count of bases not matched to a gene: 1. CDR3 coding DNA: TGTGCCAGCAGCTTAGACGGGACAGGTGGCTACACCTTC. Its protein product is CASSLDGTGGYTF.

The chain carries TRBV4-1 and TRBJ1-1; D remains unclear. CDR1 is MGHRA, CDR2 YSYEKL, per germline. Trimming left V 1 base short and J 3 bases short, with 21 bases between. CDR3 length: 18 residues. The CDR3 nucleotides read TGCGCCAGCAGCCAAGGACCTCATATTTACGGGGTTGACACTGAAGCTTTCTTT. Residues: CASSQGPHIYGVDTEAFF.

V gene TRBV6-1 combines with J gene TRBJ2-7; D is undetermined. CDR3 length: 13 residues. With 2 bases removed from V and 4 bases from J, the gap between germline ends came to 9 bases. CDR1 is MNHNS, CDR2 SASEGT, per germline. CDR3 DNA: TGTGCCAGCAGTGAAAGTTGGGGATACGAGCAGTACTTC. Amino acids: CASSESWGYEQYF.

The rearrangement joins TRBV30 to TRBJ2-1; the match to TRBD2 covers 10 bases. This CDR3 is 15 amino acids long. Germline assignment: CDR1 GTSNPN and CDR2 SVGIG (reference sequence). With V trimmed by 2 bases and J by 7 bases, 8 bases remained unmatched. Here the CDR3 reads CAWSKASGGENEQFF. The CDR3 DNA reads TGTGCCTGGAGTAAGGCTAGCGGGGGAGAGAATGAGCAGTTCTTC.

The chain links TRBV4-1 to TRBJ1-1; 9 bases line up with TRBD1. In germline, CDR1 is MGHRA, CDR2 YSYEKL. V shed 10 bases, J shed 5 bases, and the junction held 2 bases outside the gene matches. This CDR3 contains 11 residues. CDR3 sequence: CAIGQGTEAFF. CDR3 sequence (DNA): TGCGCCATCGGACAGGGGACTGAAGCTTTCTTT.

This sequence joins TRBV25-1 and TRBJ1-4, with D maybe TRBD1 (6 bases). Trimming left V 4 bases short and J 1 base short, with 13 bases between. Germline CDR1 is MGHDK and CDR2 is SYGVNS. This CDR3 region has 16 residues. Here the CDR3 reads CASSGGFRGTNEKLFF. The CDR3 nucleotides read TGTGCCAGCAGTGGAGGCTTCAGGGGAACTAATGAAAAACTGTTTTTT.

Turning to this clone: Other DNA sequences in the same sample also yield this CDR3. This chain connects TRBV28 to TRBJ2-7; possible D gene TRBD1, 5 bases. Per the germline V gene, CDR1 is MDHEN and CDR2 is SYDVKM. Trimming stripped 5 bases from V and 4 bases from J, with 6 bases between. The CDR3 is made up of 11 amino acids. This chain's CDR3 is CASSPGYEQYF. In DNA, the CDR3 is TGTGCCAGCAGTCCAGGGTACGAGCAGTACTTC.

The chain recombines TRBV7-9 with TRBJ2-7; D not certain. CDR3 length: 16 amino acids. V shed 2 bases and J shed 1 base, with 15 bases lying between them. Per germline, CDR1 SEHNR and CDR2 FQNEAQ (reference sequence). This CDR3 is CASSLNLVGDSYEQYF. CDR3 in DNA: TGTGCCAGCAGCTTAAACCTCGTTGGGGATTCCTACGAGCAGTACTTC. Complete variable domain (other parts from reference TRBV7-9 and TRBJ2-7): DTGVSQNPRHKITKRGQNVTFRCDPISEHNRLYWYRQTLGQGPEFLTYFQNEAQLEKSRLLSDRFSAERPKGSFSTLEIQRTEQGDSAMYLCASSLNLVGDSYEQYFGPGTRLTVT.

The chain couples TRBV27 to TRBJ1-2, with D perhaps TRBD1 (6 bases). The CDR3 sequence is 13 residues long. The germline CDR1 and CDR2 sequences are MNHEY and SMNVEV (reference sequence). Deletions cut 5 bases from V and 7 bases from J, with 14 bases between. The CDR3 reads CASSLIRGSGYTF. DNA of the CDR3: TGTGCCAGCAGTCTTATCAGGGGAAGTGGCTACACCTTC.

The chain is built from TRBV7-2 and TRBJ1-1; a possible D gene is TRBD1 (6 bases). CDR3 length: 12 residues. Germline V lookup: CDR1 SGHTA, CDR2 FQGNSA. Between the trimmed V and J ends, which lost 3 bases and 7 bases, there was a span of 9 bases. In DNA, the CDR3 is TGTGCCAGCAGCTTTCAGGGGAGTGAAGCTTTCTTT. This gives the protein CASSFQGSEAFF.

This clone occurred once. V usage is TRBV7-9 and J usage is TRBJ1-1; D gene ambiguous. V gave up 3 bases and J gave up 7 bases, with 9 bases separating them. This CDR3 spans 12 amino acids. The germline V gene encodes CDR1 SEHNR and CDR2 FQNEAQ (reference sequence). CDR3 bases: TGTGCCAGCAGCTTTGACAAACATGAAGCTTTCTTT. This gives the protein CASSFDKHEAFF.

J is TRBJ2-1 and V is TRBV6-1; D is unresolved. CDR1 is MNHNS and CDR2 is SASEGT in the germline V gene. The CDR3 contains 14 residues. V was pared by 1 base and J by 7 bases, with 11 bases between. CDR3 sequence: CASSEDVSSNEQFF. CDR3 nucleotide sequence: TGTGCCAGCAGTGAAGATGTTAGCTCAAATGAGCAGTTCTTC.

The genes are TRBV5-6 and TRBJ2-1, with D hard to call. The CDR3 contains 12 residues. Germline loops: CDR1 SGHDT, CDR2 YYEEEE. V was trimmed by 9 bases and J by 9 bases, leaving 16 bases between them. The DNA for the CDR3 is TGTGCCACCTCAGCCCCGAGCGTTGAGCAGTTCTTC. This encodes CATSAPSVEQFF.

CDR3 amino acids: CASSITGGNTGELFF. The DNA of the CDR3 is TGTGCCAGCAGTATTACAGGGGGCAACACCGGGGAGCTGTTTTTT. The chain is built from TRBV6-5 and TRBJ2-2; the match to TRBD1 covers 9 bases. V shed 5 bases, J shed 2 bases, and the junction held 3 bases outside the gene matches. Germline CDR1 reads MNHEY; CDR2 reads SVGAGI. The CDR3 spans 15 residues.

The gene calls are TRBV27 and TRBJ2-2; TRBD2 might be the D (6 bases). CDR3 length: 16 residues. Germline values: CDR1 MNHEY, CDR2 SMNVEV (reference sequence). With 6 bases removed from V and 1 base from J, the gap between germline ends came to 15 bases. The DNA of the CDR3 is TGTGCCAGCAGCCGACGGGAGCTTTGGAACACCGGGGAGCTGTTTTTT. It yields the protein CASSRRELWNTGELFF.

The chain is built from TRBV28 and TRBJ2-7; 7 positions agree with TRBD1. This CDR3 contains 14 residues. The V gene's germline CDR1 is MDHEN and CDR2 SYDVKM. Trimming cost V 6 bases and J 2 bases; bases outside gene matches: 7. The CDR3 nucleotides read TGTGCCAGCAGCTCTAGGGACAGCGCCTACGAGCAGTACTTC. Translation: CASSSRDSAYEQYF. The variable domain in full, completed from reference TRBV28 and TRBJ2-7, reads DVKVTQSSRYLVKRTGEKVFLECVQDMDHENMFWYRQDPGLGLRLIYFSYDVKMKEKGDIPEGYSVSREKKERFSLILESASTNQTSMYLCASSSRDSAYEQYFGPGTRLTVT.

The DNA for the CDR3 is TGTGCCAGCACAGCCTACCCGGGCTACAATGAGCAGTTCTTC. Its protein product is CASTAYPGYNEQFF. V usage is TRBV7-9 and J usage is TRBJ2-1; D gene uncertain. Per germline, CDR1 SEHNR and CDR2 FQNEAQ (reference sequence). The CDR3 has 14 amino acids. V shed 7 bases and J shed 3 bases, with 13 bases lying between them.

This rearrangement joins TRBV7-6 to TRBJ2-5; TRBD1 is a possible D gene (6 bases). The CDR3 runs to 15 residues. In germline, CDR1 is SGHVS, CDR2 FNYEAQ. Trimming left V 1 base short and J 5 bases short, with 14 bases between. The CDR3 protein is CASSLVFGQSETQYF. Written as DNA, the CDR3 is TGTGCCAGCAGCTTAGTATTTGGACAGTCGGAGACCCAGTACTTC.

This CDR3 is CASSLLQGGSSYNEQFF. The CDR3 region has the DNA TGTGCCAGCAGTTTGCTCCAGGGGGGGAGCTCCTACAATGAGCAGTTCTTC. The chain joins TRBV28 to TRBJ2-1; tentatively, D is TRBD1 or TRBD2 (7 bases each). This CDR3 has 17 amino acids. Germline V lookup: CDR1 MDHEN, CDR2 SYDVKM. V lost 3 bases, J lost 0 bases, and 15 bases lay in between.